This T cell receptor (beta chain) originates from a study of cytomegalovirus exposure and HLA in healthy donors. Whole-study results and caveats: Analysis performed later showed TCR beta chains linked to HLA being more clonally expanded than equally common others. Information on immune exposure was restricted to one variable (CMV serostatus).

The study ran its PCR with 60 Vbeta and 13 Jbeta primers. Libraries were prepared by immunoSEQ multiplex PCR; TCRdb keeps only in-frame clonotypes and omits some of them. The table records under 200,000 clones, around 80% of them present only once. The CDR3 covers 14 residues. Per the germline V gene, CDR1 is SGDLS and CDR2 is YYNGEE. Trimming removed 1 base from V and 1 base from J, with 8 bases in between. As regards this clone: The antigen is unknown.

V and J are TRBV9 and TRBJ2-5, with D tentatively TRBD1 (7 bases). Sequencing was performed on PBMCs. This receptor was identified in a woman in her forties or fifties in good health and CMV-seronegative. The CDR3 sequence: CASSVQGGQETQYF. CDR3 DNA: TGTGCCAGCAGCGTACAGGGGGGCCAAGAGACCCAGTACTTC. The full variable domain, with the rest looked up from reference TRBV9 and TRBJ2-5, is DSGVTQTPKHLITATGQRVTLRCSPRSGDLSVYWYQQSLDQGLQFLIQYYNGEERAKGNILERFSAQQFPDLHSELNLSSLELGDSALYFCASSVQGGQETQYFGPGTRLLVL.